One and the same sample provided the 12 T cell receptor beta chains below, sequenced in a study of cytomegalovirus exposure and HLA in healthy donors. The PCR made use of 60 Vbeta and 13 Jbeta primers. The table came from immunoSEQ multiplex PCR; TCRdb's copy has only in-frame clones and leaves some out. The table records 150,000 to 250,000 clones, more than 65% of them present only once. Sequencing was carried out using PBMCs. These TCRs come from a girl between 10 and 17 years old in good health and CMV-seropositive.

The CDR3 DNA is TGTGCCAGCAGCTTCTCAGACAGGGGGCACAGGCAGTACTTC. Residues: CASSFSDRGHRQYF. The rearrangement joins TRBV7-9 to TRBJ2-7; 10 bases map to TRBD1. Germline CDR1 reads SEHNR; CDR2 reads FQNEAQ (reference sequence). V shed 3 bases and J 9 bases; nucleotides not matched to a gene: 8. The CDR3 consists of 14 residues.

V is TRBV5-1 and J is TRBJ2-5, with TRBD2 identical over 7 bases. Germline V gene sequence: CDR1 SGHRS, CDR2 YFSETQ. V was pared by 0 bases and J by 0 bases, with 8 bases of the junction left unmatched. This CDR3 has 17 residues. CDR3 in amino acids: CASSLDVTGGDQETQYF. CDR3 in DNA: TGCGCCAGCAGCTTGGATGTAACGGGGGGAGACCAAGAGACCCAGTACTTC.

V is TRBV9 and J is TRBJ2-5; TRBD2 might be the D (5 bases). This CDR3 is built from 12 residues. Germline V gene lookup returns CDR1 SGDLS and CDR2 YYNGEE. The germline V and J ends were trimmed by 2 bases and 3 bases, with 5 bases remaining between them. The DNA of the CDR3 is TGTGCCAGCAGCGTGGGAGAAGAGACCCAGTACTTC. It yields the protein CASSVGEETQYF.

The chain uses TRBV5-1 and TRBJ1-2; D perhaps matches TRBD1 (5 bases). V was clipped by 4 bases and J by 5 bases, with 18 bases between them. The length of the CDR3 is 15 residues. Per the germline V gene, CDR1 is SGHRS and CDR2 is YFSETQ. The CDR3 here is CASSPGTGDLYGYTF. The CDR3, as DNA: TGCGCCAGCAGCCCTGGGACGGGAGACTTATATGGCTACACCTTC.

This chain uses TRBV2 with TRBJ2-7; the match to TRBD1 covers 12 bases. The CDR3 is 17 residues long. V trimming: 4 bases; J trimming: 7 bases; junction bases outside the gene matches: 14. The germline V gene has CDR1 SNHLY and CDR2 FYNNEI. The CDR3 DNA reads TGTGCCAGCAGTGTGAACCCGGGACAGGGGGCGCCCAGAGAGCAGTACTTC. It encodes CASSVNPGQGAPREQYF.

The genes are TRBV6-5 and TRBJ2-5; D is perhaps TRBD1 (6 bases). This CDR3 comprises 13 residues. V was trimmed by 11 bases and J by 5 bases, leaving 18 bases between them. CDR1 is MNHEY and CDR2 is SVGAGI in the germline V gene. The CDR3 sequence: CACADRSRETQYF. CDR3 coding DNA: TGTGCCTGCGCGGACAGATCTCGGGAGACCCAGTACTTC.

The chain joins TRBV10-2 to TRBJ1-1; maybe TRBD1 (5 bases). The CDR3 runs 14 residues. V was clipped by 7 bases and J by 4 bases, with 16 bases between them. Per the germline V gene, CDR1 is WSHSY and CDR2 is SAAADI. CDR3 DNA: TGCGCCAGCACCTGGACTGGGGGGACCACTGAAGCTTTCTTT. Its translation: CASTWTGGTTEAFF.

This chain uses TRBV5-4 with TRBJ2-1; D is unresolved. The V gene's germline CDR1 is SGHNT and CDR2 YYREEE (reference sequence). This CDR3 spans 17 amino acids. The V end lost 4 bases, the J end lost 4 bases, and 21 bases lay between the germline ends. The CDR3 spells CASSDLTLPKPYNEQFF. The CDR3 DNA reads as TGTGCCAGCAGCGATCTGACTCTTCCAAAGCCTTACAATGAGCAGTTCTTC.

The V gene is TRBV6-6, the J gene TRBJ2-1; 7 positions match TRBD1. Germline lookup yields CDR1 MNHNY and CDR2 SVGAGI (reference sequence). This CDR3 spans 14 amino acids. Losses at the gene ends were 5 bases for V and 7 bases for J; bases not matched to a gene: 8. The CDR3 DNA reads TGTGCCAGCAGTGAGGGGGCCATAATAAATGAGCAGTTCTTC. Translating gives CASSEGAIINEQFF.

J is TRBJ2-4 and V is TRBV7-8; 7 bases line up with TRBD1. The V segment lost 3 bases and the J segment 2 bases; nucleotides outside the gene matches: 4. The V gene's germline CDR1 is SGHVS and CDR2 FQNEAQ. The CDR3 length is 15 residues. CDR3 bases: TGTGCCAGCAGCTTGGTACAGGGGACCAAAAACATTCAGTACTTC. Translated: CASSLVQGTKNIQYF.

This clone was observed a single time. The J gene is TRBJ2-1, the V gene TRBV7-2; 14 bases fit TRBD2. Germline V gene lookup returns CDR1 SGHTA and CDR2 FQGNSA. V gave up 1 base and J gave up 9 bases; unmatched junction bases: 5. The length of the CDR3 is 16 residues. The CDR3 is CASSLGVGLAGVEQFF. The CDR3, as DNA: TGTGCCAGCAGCTTAGGCGTGGGACTAGCGGGGGTTGAGCAGTTCTTC.

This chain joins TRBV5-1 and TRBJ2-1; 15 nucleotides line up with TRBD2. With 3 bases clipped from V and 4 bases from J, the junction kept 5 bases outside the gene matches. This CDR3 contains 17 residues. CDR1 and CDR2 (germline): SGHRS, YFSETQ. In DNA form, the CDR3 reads TGCGCCAGCAGCTCCGGACTAGCGGGGGGGATATACAATGAGCAGTTCTTC. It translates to CASSSGLAGGIYNEQFF.